This T cell receptor beta chain emerged from a study of cytomegalovirus exposure and HLA in healthy donors. The study's findings and limits: The authors confirmed in vitro that three CMV-associated chains were specific for CMV antigens.

The PCR ran on 60 Vbeta and 13 Jbeta primers. In the study's own analysis: Some 10 million shared chains were among the 65 million to 85 million unique TCR beta chains that a later analysis counted. Assay: immunoSEQ multiplex PCR; the TCRdb copy retains only in-frame clones and omits some. V and J calls and clone size are copied from that table; D and trimming were computed from the DNA. This table holds some 130,000 clones, about 80% found once. V lost 6 bases to trimming and J lost 2 bases, with 13 bases between them. The length of the CDR3 is 14 residues. The germline CDR1 and CDR2 sequences are LNHDA and SQIVND (reference sequence). Concerning this clone: Its matching antigen is unknown.

The origin of this receptor is a man aged 25 to 40 in good health and CMV-seronegative. V and J are TRBV19 and TRBJ2-5; a possible D gene is TRBD1 (6 bases). The sequencing sample was made of PBMCs. The CDR3 region is CASSPQGFQETQYF. For the CDR3, the DNA is TGTGCCAGTAGCCCACAGGGATTTCAAGAGACCCAGTACTTC.